These T cell receptor beta chains were read from a single sample in a study of T cells in Graves' hyperthyroidism and ophthalmopathy. One entry per CDR3 protein results from TCRdb running MiXCR on the multiplex PCR reads. Among some 700,000 distinct CDR3 sequences listed, approximately 15% were seen once. Sequenced sample: blood. All receptors come from a man aged 45-60 years with Graves' hyperthyroidism. Both conserved end residues are part of each CDR3. A D gene is named only where the DNA matches it firmly. A row's size may be missing; if present it is once, few, many or a size class.

d_gene,j_gene,v_gene,abundance,CDR3nt,CDR3aa
NA,TRBJ2-7,TRBV28,NA,TGTGCCAGCAAGGGTGGCGGAACAACCTACGAGCAGTACTTC,CASKGGGTTYEQYF
NA,TRBJ1-2,TRBV12-3/TRBV12-4,many,TGTGCCAGCAGTTGGGGGGGGGCAGAGAAATATGGCTACACCTTC,CASSWGGAEKYGYTF
TRBD2,TRBJ2-2,TRBV19,NA,TGTGCCAGTAGTATAGGACTAGCGGGAGGCCTTCCGAACACCGGGGAGCTGTTTTTT,CASSIGLAGGLPNTGELFF
TRBD2,TRBJ2-1,TRBV12-3/TRBV12-4,many,TGTGCCAGCAGTTTCCCTAGCGGGGTTTACAATGAGCAGTTCTTC,CASSFPSGVYNEQFF
NA,TRBJ2-7,TRBV4-3,NA,TGCGCCAGCAGCCCGACCGGAGGGTTTGAGCAGTACTTC,CASSPTGGFEQYF
TRBD2,TRBJ2-1,TRBV9,NA,TGTGCCAGCAGCGACGGACTAGCGGGAGGGTGGAATGAGCAGTTCTTC,CASSDGLAGGWNEQFF
NA,TRBJ2-1,TRBV11-1,many,TGTGCCAGCAGCAACCAGCGTCATAGCTCCTACAATGAGCAGTTCTTC,CASSNQRHSSYNEQFF
NA,TRBJ1-5,TRBV28,few,TGTGCCAGCGGGAGCCCCTATAGCAATCAGCCCCAGCATTTT,CASGSPYSNQPQHF
TRBD2,TRBJ2-1,TRBV7-3,few,TGTGCCAGCAGCTCGCCGACTAGCGGCCCTGGGAATGAGCAGTTCTTC,CASSSPTSGPGNEQFF
NA,TRBJ2-5,TRBV28,NA,TGTGCCAGCAGTTTGGCGCCGTCGGCGTCCGAGACCCAGTACTTC,CASSLAPSASETQYF
NA,TRBJ2-7,TRBV6-1,many,TGTGCCAGCAGCGAAATGACCGGGTGGGAGCAGTACTTC,CASSEMTGWEQYF
TRBD1,TRBJ2-1,TRBV27,many,TGTGCCAGCAGTCTGACAGGGAAGGTTAATGAGCAGTTCTTC,CASSLTGKVNEQFF
NA,TRBJ2-2,TRBV28,NA,TGTGCCAGCAGTTTATGGCCCACGAACACCGGGGAGCTGTTTTTT,CASSLWPTNTGELFF
TRBD2,TRBJ2-1,TRBV19,NA,TGTGCCAGTAGTGAAACGGGAGGGAGGGAGCAGTTCTTC,CASSETGGREQFF
NA,TRBJ2-1,TRBV28,few,TGTGCCAGCAGTTTAAGTGTGGTGGCTAGCTCCTACAATGAGCAGTTCTTC,CASSLSVVASSYNEQFF
TRBD2,TRBJ2-2,TRBV12-3/TRBV12-4,many,TGTGCCAGCAGTTTAGCCCTCGGACTAGCGGGAGGACGCACCGGGGAGCTGTTTTTT,CASSLALGLAGGRTGELFF
NA,TRBJ1-1,TRBV3-1,many,TGTGCCAGCTCGCTACAGGGATCGTACACTGAAGCTTTCTTT,CASSLQGSYTEAFF
NA,TRBJ2-7,TRBV6-1,many,TGTGCCAGCAGTGATCAGGGGTTCCACGAGCAGTACTTC,CASSDQGFHEQYF
NA,TRBJ1-1,TRBV27,many,TGTGCCAGCAGTTTATTTTTCGGGCTGTCCTACACTGAAGCTTTCTTT,CASSLFFGLSYTEAFF
NA,TRBJ1-1,TRBV7-3,NA,TGTGCCAGCAGCTTTATCTACACTGAAGCTTTCTTT,CASSFIYTEAFF
NA,TRBJ1-6,TRBV2,many,TGTGCCAGCAGTGTCACGAGGAAAAAGGATTCACCCCTCCACTTT,CASSVTRKKDSPLHF
NA,TRBJ2-7,TRBV19,few,TGTGCCAGTAGTATAGTCGGGGGAGGCGACGAGCAGTACTTC,CASSIVGGGDEQYF
NA,TRBJ1-5,TRBV28,many,TGTGCCAGCAGTTTAGGGGGACGTCAGCCCCAGCATTTT,CASSLGGRQPQHF
NA,TRBJ1-2,TRBV2,many,TGTGCCAGCAGTGGTGAAAACTATGGCTACACCTTC,CASSGENYGYTF
NA,TRBJ1-5,TRBV28,NA,TGTGCCAGCAGTTTATCCCTTTCGACAGATAGCAATCAGCCCCAGCATTTT,CASSLSLSTDSNQPQHF
NA,TRBJ2-7,TRBV29-1,NA,TGCAGCGGATACCGGGACTTAGAGGGCAACGAGCAGTACTTC,CSGYRDLEGNEQYF